This is a list of T cell receptor beta chains from one sample in a study of cytomegalovirus exposure and HLA in healthy donors. The protocol was immunoSEQ multiplex PCR, while the TCRdb copy is restricted to in-frame clones and leaves out a portion. Found here are about 140,000 clones, 80% of them singletons; the top ten hold 4.5%. Sequencing input: PBMCs. These receptors all stem from a man aged 35 to 55 in good health and CMV-seronegative. Each CDR3 is given with its conserved first and last residue. Each record gives: clone size, V gene, J gene, D gene, CDR3 protein, CDR3 DNA. D genes are given only for firm matches. Not all rows give a size; the values are once, few, many and, for expanded clones, a class.

clone size: .; V gene: TRBV7-8; J gene: TRBJ1-2; D gene: .; CDR3 protein: CASSLAGANYGYTF; CDR3 DNA: TGTGCCAGCAGCTTAGCAGGGGCCAACTATGGCTACACCTTC
clone size: .; V gene: TRBV28; J gene: TRBJ1-2; D gene: TRBD1; CDR3 protein: CASSFSGGRYGYTF; CDR3 DNA: TGTGCCAGCAGCTTCTCAGGGGGCAGGTATGGCTACACCTTC
clone size: .; V gene: TRBV19; J gene: TRBJ1-5; D gene: .; CDR3 protein: CASSIDLRGAYPINQPQHF; CDR3 DNA: TGTGCCAGTAGTATAGATCTTAGGGGCGCATACCCCATAAATCAGCCCCAGCATTTT
clone size: .; V gene: TRBV27; J gene: TRBJ2-7; D gene: TRBD1; CDR3 protein: CASSGTGSSWYEQYF; CDR3 DNA: TGTGCCAGCTCCGGGACAGGATCTTCTTGGTACGAGCAGTACTTC
clone size: .; V gene: TRBV7-6; J gene: TRBJ2-7; D gene: TRBD1; CDR3 protein: CASSFGTGAEQYF; CDR3 DNA: TGTGCCAGCAGCTTTGGGACAGGGGCCGAGCAGTACTTC
clone size: .; V gene: TRBV14; J gene: TRBJ2-2; D gene: .; CDR3 protein: CASSQEPSSRRTGELFF; CDR3 DNA: TGTGCCAGCAGCCAAGAACCTTCCTCCCGGCGGACCGGGGAGCTGTTTTTT
clone size: .; V gene: TRBV5-1; J gene: TRBJ1-5; D gene: .; CDR3 protein: CASSLEAGDQPQHF; CDR3 DNA: TGCGCCAGCAGCTTGGAGGCAGGGGATCAGCCCCAGCATTTT
clone size: .; V gene: TRBV10-3; J gene: TRBJ1-1; D gene: .; CDR3 protein: CAISDPLKEPGQNTEAFF; CDR3 DNA: TGTGCCATCAGTGACCCCCTCAAAGAACCGGGACAGAACACTGAAGCTTTCTTT
clone size: .; V gene: TRBV6-6; J gene: TRBJ2-7; D gene: TRBD1; CDR3 protein: CASSYSTGVEQYF; CDR3 DNA: TGTGCCAGCAGTTACTCCACAGGGGTCGAGCAGTACTTC
clone size: .; V gene: TRBV7-9; J gene: TRBJ1-4; D gene: TRBD1; CDR3 protein: CASSQQGARGEKLFF; CDR3 DNA: TGTGCCAGCAGCCAACAGGGGGCTAGAGGTGAAAAACTGTTTTTT
clone size: .; V gene: TRBV7-2; J gene: TRBJ1-1; D gene: .; CDR3 protein: CASSVGLMNTEAFF; CDR3 DNA: TGTGCCAGCAGCGTAGGACTCATGAACACTGAAGCTTTCTTT
clone size: .; V gene: TRBV5-6; J gene: TRBJ2-5; D gene: .; CDR3 protein: CASSLGQKSGETQYF; CDR3 DNA: TGTGCCAGCAGCTTGGGACAGAAGTCCGGGGAGACCCAGTACTTC
clone size: .; V gene: TRBV7-9; J gene: TRBJ1-1; D gene: TRBD1; CDR3 protein: CASSERDRWGLNTEAFF; CDR3 DNA: TGTGCCAGCAGCGAAAGGGACAGATGGGGATTAAACACTGAAGCTTTCTTT
clone size: .; V gene: TRBV6-5; J gene: TRBJ2-7; D gene: TRBD1; CDR3 protein: CASSYSTGDFSYEQYF; CDR3 DNA: TGTGCCAGCAGTTACTCTACAGGGGATTTCTCCTACGAGCAGTACTTC
clone size: .; V gene: TRBV9; J gene: TRBJ1-4; D gene: TRBD1; CDR3 protein: CASSARRDSSEKLFF; CDR3 DNA: TGTGCCAGCAGTGCCAGGAGGGACAGTAGTGAAAAACTGTTTTTT
clone size: once; V gene: TRBV10-3; J gene: TRBJ2-1; D gene: TRBD1; CDR3 protein: CAISEGQGSYNEQFF; CDR3 DNA: TGTGCCATCAGTGAAGGACAGGGCTCCTACAATGAGCAGTTCTTC
clone size: .; V gene: TRBV5-4; J gene: TRBJ2-2; D gene: TRBD1; CDR3 protein: CASSEGQLNTGELFF; CDR3 DNA: TGTGCCAGCAGCGAGGGACAGCTAAACACCGGGGAGCTGTTTTTT
clone size: .; V gene: TRBV30; J gene: TRBJ1-4; D gene: TRBD1; CDR3 protein: CAWSASGTGYSSDEKLFF; CDR3 DNA: TGTGCCTGGAGTGCCTCCGGGACAGGGTATTCGTCTGATGAAAAACTGTTTTTT
clone size: .; V gene: TRBV19; J gene: TRBJ2-7; D gene: .; CDR3 protein: CASRGGYEQYF; CDR3 DNA: TGTGCCAGTAGGGGGGGTTACGAGCAGTACTTC
clone size: .; V gene: TRBV23-1; J gene: TRBJ1-2; D gene: TRBD1; CDR3 protein: CASSQDRTGLSLNYGYTF; CDR3 DNA: TGCGCCAGCAGTCAGGATCGGACAGGGCTTTCTTTGAACTATGGCTACACCTTC
clone size: .; V gene: TRBV6-1; J gene: TRBJ2-5; D gene: .; CDR3 protein: CASKAPTETQYF; CDR3 DNA: TGTGCCAGCAAAGCCCCTACGGAGACCCAGTACTTC
clone size: .; V gene: TRBV7-9; J gene: TRBJ2-2; D gene: .; CDR3 protein: CASSAAGGTGELFF; CDR3 DNA: TGTGCCAGCAGCGCGGCAGGGGGGACCGGGGAGCTGTTTTTT
clone size: .; V gene: TRBV11-1; J gene: TRBJ2-1; D gene: .; CDR3 protein: CASSLEGAADEQFF; CDR3 DNA: TGTGCCAGCTCCTTGGAGGGGGCGGCTGATGAGCAGTTCTTC
clone size: .; V gene: TRBV19; J gene: TRBJ2-5; D gene: .; CDR3 protein: CASNPRGALSETQYF; CDR3 DNA: TGTGCCAGTAACCCTCGTGGAGCACTCAGTGAGACCCAGTACTTC
clone size: .; V gene: TRBV5-6; J gene: TRBJ1-1; D gene: .; CDR3 protein: CANSLTAGGLGAFF; CDR3 DNA: TGTGCCAACAGCTTGACTGCGGGGGGCCTTGGTGCTTTCTTT
clone size: .; V gene: TRBV18; J gene: TRBJ2-1; D gene: TRBD2; CDR3 protein: CASSLGLAGGHDNEQFF; CDR3 DNA: TGTGCCAGCTCACTAGGACTAGCGGGGGGGCACGACAATGAGCAGTTCTTC
clone size: .; V gene: TRBV7-2; J gene: TRBJ1-5; D gene: TRBD1; CDR3 protein: CASSPGTGVQPQHF; CDR3 DNA: TGTGCCAGCAGCCCCGGGACAGGGGTTCAGCCCCAGCATTTT
clone size: few; V gene: TRBV4-1; J gene: TRBJ1-3; D gene: TRBD1; CDR3 protein: CASSQADRGLRNTIYF; CDR3 DNA: TGCGCCAGCAGCCAAGCGGACAGGGGGCTGAGAAACACCATATATTTT
clone size: .; V gene: TRBV12-5; J gene: TRBJ1-1; D gene: TRBD1; CDR3 protein: CASGLPQTGANTEAFF; CDR3 DNA: TGTGCTAGTGGTTTGCCCCAGACAGGGGCGAACACTGAAGCTTTCTTT
clone size: .; V gene: TRBV9; J gene: TRBJ2-7; D gene: TRBD1; CDR3 protein: CASSPSPGQGPSYEQYF; CDR3 DNA: TGTGCCAGCAGCCCTTCCCCCGGACAGGGACCTTCCTACGAGCAGTACTTC
clone size: .; V gene: TRBV5-1; J gene: TRBJ1-1; D gene: TRBD1; CDR3 protein: CASSLRQGGGNTEAFF; CDR3 DNA: TGCGCCAGCAGCTTGCGACAGGGCGGAGGGAACACTGAAGCTTTCTTT
clone size: .; V gene: TRBV27; J gene: TRBJ1-2; D gene: TRBD1; CDR3 protein: CASGQGGGSYTF; CDR3 DNA: TGTGCCAGCGGACAGGGGGGCGGTAGCTACACCTTC
clone size: .; V gene: TRBV2; J gene: TRBJ1-5; D gene: TRBD1; CDR3 protein: CASSLTGVQPQHF; CDR3 DNA: TGTGCCAGCAGTCTGACAGGGGTTCAGCCCCAGCATTTT
clone size: few; V gene: TRBV5-5; J gene: TRBJ1-6; D gene: .; CDR3 protein: CASSEGVWSYNSPLHF; CDR3 DNA: TGTGCCAGCAGCGAAGGGGTATGGTCCTATAATTCACCCCTCCACTTT
clone size: .; V gene: TRBV18; J gene: TRBJ2-7; D gene: TRBD2; CDR3 protein: CASSARTSGGYEQYF; CDR3 DNA: TGTGCCAGCTCAGCACGGACTAGCGGGGGATACGAGCAGTACTTC
clone size: .; V gene: TRBV18; J gene: TRBJ1-1; D gene: .; CDR3 protein: CASSPGLTNTEAFF; CDR3 DNA: TGTGCCAGCTCACCAGGGCTTACGAACACTGAAGCTTTCTTT
clone size: .; V gene: TRBV13; J gene: TRBJ1-1; D gene: .; CDR3 protein: CASSPIGVNTEAFF; CDR3 DNA: TGTGCCAGCAGCCCCATCGGAGTGAACACTGAAGCTTTCTTT
clone size: .; V gene: TRBV19; J gene: TRBJ1-2; D gene: .; CDR3 protein: CASSRQITNYGYTF; CDR3 DNA: TGTGCCAGTAGTCGACAGATCACTAACTATGGCTACACCTTC
clone size: .; V gene: TRBV4-1; J gene: TRBJ2-7; D gene: TRBD1; CDR3 protein: CASSIGQGAYEQYF; CDR3 DNA: TGCGCCAGCAGCATCGGACAGGGGGCCTACGAGCAGTACTTC
clone size: .; V gene: TRBV27; J gene: TRBJ2-7; D gene: .; CDR3 protein: CASSFGTGLEQYF; CDR3 DNA: TGTGCCAGCAGTTTCGGAACAGGGCTCGAGCAGTACTTC
clone size: once; V gene: TRBV7-2; J gene: TRBJ1-1; D gene: TRBD1; CDR3 protein: CASTLQGGRAFF; CDR3 DNA: TGTGCCAGCACCCTACAGGGGGGAAGAGCTTTCTTT
clone size: .; V gene: TRBV5-1; J gene: TRBJ2-7; D gene: TRBD2; CDR3 protein: CASSPSPVAGDEQYF; CDR3 DNA: TGCGCCAGCAGCCCCTCTCCCGTGGCGGGGGACGAGCAGTACTTC
clone size: .; V gene: TRBV5-1; J gene: TRBJ1-1; D gene: TRBD1; CDR3 protein: CASSQDRLGEAFF; CDR3 DNA: TGCGCCAGCAGCCAGGACAGGTTGGGCGAAGCTTTCTTT
clone size: .; V gene: TRBV5-5; J gene: TRBJ1-5; D gene: .; CDR3 protein: CASSLIGADQPQHF; CDR3 DNA: TGTGCCAGCAGCTTGATAGGGGCCGATCAGCCCCAGCATTTT
clone size: .; V gene: TRBV6-6; J gene: TRBJ1-6; D gene: .; CDR3 protein: CASSYSGGSYNSPLHF; CDR3 DNA: TGTGCCAGCAGTTATAGCGGAGGCAGTTATAATTCACCCCTCCACTTT
clone size: .; V gene: TRBV5-5; J gene: TRBJ2-5; D gene: TRBD2; CDR3 protein: CASSSIAGGGETQYF; CDR3 DNA: TGTGCCAGCAGCTCCATAGCGGGGGGCGGGGAGACCCAGTACTTC
clone size: .; V gene: TRBV19; J gene: TRBJ1-6; D gene: TRBD1; CDR3 protein: CASNPTGSRNSPLHF; CDR3 DNA: TGTGCCAGTAACCCGACAGGGTCTCGAAATTCACCCCTCCACTTT
clone size: .; V gene: TRBV16; J gene: TRBJ2-1; D gene: .; CDR3 protein: CASSQLDPTGTEQFF; CDR3 DNA: TGTGCCAGCAGCCAACTAGACCCAACTGGCACGGAGCAGTTCTTC
clone size: .; V gene: TRBV6-5; J gene: TRBJ2-7; D gene: .; CDR3 protein: CASRPNTGLPYEQYF; CDR3 DNA: TGTGCCAGCAGACCGAATACAGGGCTTCCCTACGAGCAGTACTTC
clone size: few; V gene: TRBV5-1; J gene: TRBJ1-5; D gene: TRBD1; CDR3 protein: CASSLDRGPNQPQHF; CDR3 DNA: TGCGCCAGCAGCTTAGACAGGGGCCCCAATCAGCCCCAGCATTTT
clone size: .; V gene: TRBV30; J gene: TRBJ1-5; D gene: TRBD1; CDR3 protein: CAWSQGARGQPQHF; CDR3 DNA: TGTGCCTGGTCCCAGGGGGCGCGGGGTCAGCCCCAGCATTTT
clone size: few; V gene: TRBV9; J gene: TRBJ1-1; D gene: .; CDR3 protein: CASSARVGNTEAFF; CDR3 DNA: TGTGCCAGCAGCGCGAGGGTGGGGAACACTGAAGCTTTCTTT